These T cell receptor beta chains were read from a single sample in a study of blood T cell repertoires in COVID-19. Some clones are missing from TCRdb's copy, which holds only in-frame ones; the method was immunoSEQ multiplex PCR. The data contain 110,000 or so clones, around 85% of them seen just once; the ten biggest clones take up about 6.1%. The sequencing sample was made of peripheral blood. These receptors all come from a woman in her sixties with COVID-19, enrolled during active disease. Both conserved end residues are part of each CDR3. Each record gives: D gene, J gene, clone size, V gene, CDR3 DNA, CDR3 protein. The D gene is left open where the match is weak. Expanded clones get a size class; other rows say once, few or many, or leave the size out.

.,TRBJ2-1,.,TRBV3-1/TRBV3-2,TGTGCCAGCAGGGGAGGGGGATACAATGAGCAGTTCTTC,CASRGGGYNEQFF
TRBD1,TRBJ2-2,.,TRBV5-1,TGCGCCAGCCTCAGAGGGGGGACAGGGAACACCGGGGAGCTGTTTTTT,CASLRGGTGNTGELFF
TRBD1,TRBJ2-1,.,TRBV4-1,TGCGCCAGCAGCCCACCGGACAGGGTTAATCGCAATGAGCAGTTCTTC,CASSPPDRVNRNEQFF
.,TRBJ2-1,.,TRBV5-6,TGTGCCAGCAGCCACGGGAGCAACAATGAGCAGTTCTTC,CASSHGSNNEQFF
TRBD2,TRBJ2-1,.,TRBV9,TGTGCCAGCAGCGACGCCACTAGCGGGGTCCCGACCTACAATGAGCAGTTCTTC,CASSDATSGVPTYNEQFF
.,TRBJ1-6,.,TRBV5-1,TGCGCCAGCAGACGCGACAGTAATTCACCCCTCCACTTT,CASRRDSNSPLHF
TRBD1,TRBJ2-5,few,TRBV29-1,TGCAGCGAAGCTTCCGGGACAGGGGAAGAGACCCAGTACTTC,CSEASGTGEETQYF
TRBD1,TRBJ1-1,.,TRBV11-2,TGTGCCAGCAGCACAGGGGTGAACACTGAAGCTTTCTTT,CASSTGVNTEAFF
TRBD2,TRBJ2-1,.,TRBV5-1,TGCGCCAGCAGACCCAGTAGCGGGGCCTACAATGAGCAGTTCTTC,CASRPSSGAYNEQFF
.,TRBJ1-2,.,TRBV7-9,TGTGCCAGCAGCCGGGATCTCCCCTCCTATGGCTACACCTTC,CASSRDLPSYGYTF
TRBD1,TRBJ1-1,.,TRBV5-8,TGTGCCAGCAGCTTGTGGGACAGGGAGGGTGAAGCTTTCTTT,CASSLWDREGEAFF
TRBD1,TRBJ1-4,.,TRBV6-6,TGTGCCAGCAGTTACCGGACAGGGCAGGAAAAACTGTTTTTT,CASSYRTGQEKLFF
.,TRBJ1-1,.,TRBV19,TGTGCCAGTAGTATGCTGACATACTGGAACACTGAAGCTTTCTTT,CASSMLTYWNTEAFF
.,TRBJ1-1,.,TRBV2,TGTGCCAGCACGGGAAACACTGAAGCTTTCTTT,CASTGNTEAFF
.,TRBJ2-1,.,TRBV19,TGTGCCAGTAGTATGAAGTCCTGGGGCCGGACCGACTCCTACAATGAGCAGTTCTTC,CASSMKSWGRTDSYNEQFF
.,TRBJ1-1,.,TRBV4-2,TGTGCCAGCAGCCCCCGGGAGGGTACTGGGGACACTGAAGCTTTCTTT,CASSPREGTGDTEAFF
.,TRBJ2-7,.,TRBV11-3,TGTGCCAGCAGCTTAGATGGCCCCGCCTACGAGCAGTACTTC,CASSLDGPAYEQYF
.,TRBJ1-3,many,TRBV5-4,TGTGCCAGCAGCGGCAGCCGGACAGTCGAAAACACCATATATTTT,CASSGSRTVENTIYF
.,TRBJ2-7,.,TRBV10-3,TGTGCCATCAGGTCTGGCGGGGATACCTACGAGCAGTACTTC,CAIRSGGDTYEQYF
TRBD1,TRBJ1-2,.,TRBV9,TGTGCCAGCAGCGCACTACTACAGGGGGCTCGGTATGGCTACACCTTC,CASSALLQGARYGYTF
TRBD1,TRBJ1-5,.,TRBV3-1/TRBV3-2,TGTGCCAGCAGCCAAGCAAACCCGGGACAGGGGAGCGTAAATCAGCCCCAGCATTTT,CASSQANPGQGSVNQPQHF
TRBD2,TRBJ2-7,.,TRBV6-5,TGTGCCAGCAAGGCGGGGGGAACATACGAGCAGTACTTC,CASKAGGTYEQYF
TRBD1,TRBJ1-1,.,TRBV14,TGTGCCAGCAGCCCATCAGGGGGCTGGGCTTTCTTT,CASSPSGGWAFF
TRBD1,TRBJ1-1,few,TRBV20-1,TGCAGTGCTAGTGGGACCGGGACAGGGGGCACTGAAGCTTTCTTT,CSASGTGTGGTEAFF
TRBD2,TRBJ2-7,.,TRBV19,TGTGCCAGTAGTAGGCTAGCGGGATACGAGCAGTACTTC,CASSRLAGYEQYF
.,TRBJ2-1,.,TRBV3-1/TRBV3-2,TGTGCCAGCAGCCAAGAGTTAGCGTCTGAGCAGTTCTTC,CASSQELASEQFF
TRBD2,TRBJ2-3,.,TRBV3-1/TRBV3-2,TGTGCCAGCAGCCCAGGGGTTAGGACTAGCGGGGGGCCCGATACGCAGTATTTT,CASSPGVRTSGGPDTQYF
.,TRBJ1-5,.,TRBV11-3,TGTGCCAGAGAAGGGCGGGGTAGCAATCAGCCCCAGCATTTT,CAREGRGSNQPQHF
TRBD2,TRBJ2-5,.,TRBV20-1,TGCAGAACTAGCGGCCAAGAGACCCAGTACTTC,CRTSGQETQYF
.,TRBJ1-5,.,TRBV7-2,TGTGCCAGCAGCTTACAGCCAGGGTTGAGCAATCAGCCCCAGCATTTT,CASSLQPGLSNQPQHF
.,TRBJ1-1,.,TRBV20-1,TGCAGTGCTAAAGACACCTCCAGGGTCTTCTTT,CSAKDTSRVFF
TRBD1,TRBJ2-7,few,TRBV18,TGTGCCAGCTCGAAAACCGAGTGGGACAGGGTACCCTACGAGCAGTACTTC,CASSKTEWDRVPYEQYF
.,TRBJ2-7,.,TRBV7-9,TGTGCCAGCAGCTCTGGGGATAGACAGGCCCCATACTCCTACGAGCAGTACTTC,CASSSGDRQAPYSYEQYF
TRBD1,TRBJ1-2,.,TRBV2,TGTGCCAGCAGTTCGCGTGTACAGGGGGCGAATGGCTACACCTTC,CASSSRVQGANGYTF
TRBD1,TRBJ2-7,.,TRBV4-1,TGCGCCAGCAGCCAGAACAGGGGGGTGGCCGAGCAGTACTTC,CASSQNRGVAEQYF
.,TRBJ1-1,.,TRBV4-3,TGCGCCAGCAGCCAAGGCCGGGGGTACACTGAAGCTTTCTTT,CASSQGRGYTEAFF
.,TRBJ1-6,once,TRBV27,TGTGCCAGCAGTCACTCCAGGGGTTATAATTCACCCCTCCACTTT,CASSHSRGYNSPLHF
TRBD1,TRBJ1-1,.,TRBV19,TGTGCCAGTAGTATTCGTAGACAGGGGACAATGAACACTGAAGCTTTCTTT,CASSIRRQGTMNTEAFF
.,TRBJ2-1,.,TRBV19,TGTGCCAGTAGTATCGAACAGGGATACCCCTACAATGAGCAGTTCTTC,CASSIEQGYPYNEQFF
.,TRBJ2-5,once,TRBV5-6,TGTGCCAGCAGCTTGTGGGGGCTGGTCTCCCAAGAGACCCAGTACTTC,CASSLWGLVSQETQYF
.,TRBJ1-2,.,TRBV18,TGTGCCAGCTCACCACGGACAGACGATGGCTACACCTTC,CASSPRTDDGYTF
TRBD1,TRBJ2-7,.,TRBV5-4,TGTGCCAGCAGCTTGCTTCAGGGGGACTCCTACGAGCAGTACTTC,CASSLLQGDSYEQYF
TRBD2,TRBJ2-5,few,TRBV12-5,TGTGCTTGTGGTTTGGGGGGGACTGGCGGGGAACAAGAGACCCAGTACTTC,CACGLGGTGGEQETQYF
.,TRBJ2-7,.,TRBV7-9,TGTGCCAGCAGCATAGGACAGAGTGCCTACGAGCAGTACTTC,CASSIGQSAYEQYF
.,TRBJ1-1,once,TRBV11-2,TGTGCCAGCAGCCGGTGGACAGTTACGAACACTGAAGCTTTCTTT,CASSRWTVTNTEAFF
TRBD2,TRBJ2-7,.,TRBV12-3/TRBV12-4,TGTGCCAGCAGGCGACTAGCGGGGGGCGAGCAGTACTTC,CASRRLAGGEQYF
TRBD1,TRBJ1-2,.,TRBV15,TGTGCCACCAGCAGAGGGACAGGTCCTTATGGCTACACCTTC,CATSRGTGPYGYTF
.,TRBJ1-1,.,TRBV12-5,TGTGCTAGTGGTTTGGTACATAAGGGGGTCGGATTTGGCACTGAAGCTTTCTTT,CASGLVHKGVGFGTEAFF
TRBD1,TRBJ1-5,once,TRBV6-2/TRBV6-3,TGTGCCAGCAGTAAAATAAGAGGACAGGGAGCTCCTAATCAGCCCCAGCATTTT,CASSKIRGQGAPNQPQHF
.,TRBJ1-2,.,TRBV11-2,TGTGCCAGCAGCCGCACATCCTCCGGCTACACCTTC,CASSRTSSGYTF
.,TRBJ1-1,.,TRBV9,TGTGCCAGCAGCGTAGGAGGACAGATGAACACTGAAGCTTTCTTT,CASSVGGQMNTEAFF
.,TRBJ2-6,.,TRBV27,TGTGCCAGCAGTCCCACGTGGGAGTCGCTTGGGGCCAACGTCCTGACTTTC,CASSPTWESLGANVLTF
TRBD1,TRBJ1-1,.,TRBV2,TGTGCCAGCGGTTTAGAAAGGACAGGAGGCGCTGAAGCTTTCTTT,CASGLERTGGAEAFF
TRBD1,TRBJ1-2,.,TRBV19,TGTGCCAGTAGTGGTACAGGGGAATTGAACTATGGCTACACCTTC,CASSGTGELNYGYTF
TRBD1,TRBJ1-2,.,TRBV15,TGTGCCACCAGCAGAGATCGCACAGGGGGCCTGGGCTACACCTTC,CATSRDRTGGLGYTF
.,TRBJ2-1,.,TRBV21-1,TGTGCCAGCAGCACGGACAGGGCCCTCTACAATGAGCAGTTCTTC,CASSTDRALYNEQFF